This TCR beta chain originates from a study of OX40 agonist ivuxolimab in advanced cancers. Study-level background: Patients got intravenous ivuxolimab at 0.01 to 10 mg/kg every 2 weeks. Patients achieving partial responses numbered three: one hepatocellular carcinoma case and two cutaneous melanoma cases.

Germline CDR1 MNHEY, CDR2 SVGAGI. This CDR3 contains 13 residues. Trimming took off 0 bases at V and 9 bases at J, with 11 bases between the two ends. Autoimmune disease history or systemic immunosuppression led to patient exclusion. The study, taken as a whole, reports: Doses of 0.1 to 3.0 mg/kg were accompanied by clonal expansion of CD4+ and CD8+ blood T cells by week 6.

Details on this clone: No antigen is known for it.

Measured with immunoSEQ multiplex PCR; TCRdb has only the in-frame clones, and not every one. The table shows fewer than 75,000 clones, with 85% to 90% occurring only once. This receptor was obtained from an adult with an advanced solid tumor such as melanoma, head and neck, liver or kidney cancer. Here the sequenced sample was CD4+ or CD8+ T cells sorted from blood, taken in a trial of the OX40 agonist ivuxolimab. This sequence joins TRBV6-5 and TRBJ1-1; D is uncertain. CDR3 residues: CASSYSEVSQAFF. Here the CDR3 DNA reads TGTGCCAGCAGTTACTCGGAGGTTTCCCAAGCTTTCTTT.